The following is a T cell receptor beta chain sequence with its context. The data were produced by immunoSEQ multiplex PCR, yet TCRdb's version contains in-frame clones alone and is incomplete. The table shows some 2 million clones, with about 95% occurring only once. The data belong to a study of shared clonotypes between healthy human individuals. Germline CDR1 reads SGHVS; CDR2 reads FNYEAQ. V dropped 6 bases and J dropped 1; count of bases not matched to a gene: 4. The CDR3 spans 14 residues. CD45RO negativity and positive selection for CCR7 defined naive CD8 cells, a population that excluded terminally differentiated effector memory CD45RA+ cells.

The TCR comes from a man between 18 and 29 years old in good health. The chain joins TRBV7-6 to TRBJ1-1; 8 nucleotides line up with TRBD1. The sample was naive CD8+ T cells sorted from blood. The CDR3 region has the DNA TGTGCCAGCAGAGCCGGGACAGGGAACACTGAAGCTTTCTTT. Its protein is CASRAGTGNTEAFF.